The subject of this entry is one T cell receptor (beta chain). Antigen specificity is unknown. The assay was immunoSEQ multiplex PCR, and TCRdb's table has in-frame clones only and misses some. The sample contains 110,000 or so clones, approximately 87% of which appear only once. Germline assignment: CDR1 LNHNV and CDR2 YYDKDF (reference sequence). Unmatched junction bases numbered 4, after V lost 3 bases and J lost 3 bases. The CDR3 is made up of 15 amino acids. This entry comes from a study of T cell responses to AZD1222 COVID-19 vaccine. Study-level points and caveats: In all cases, repertoires were sampled only after the peak T cell response. With two AZD1222 doses given, Spike-specific TCR breadth and depth both rose. Among vaccine-associated CD4 TCRs, coverage spanned spike, with dominance at 160-218 and 743-854. The study identified only six AZD1222 recipients as seropositive at baseline.

Sample: peripheral blood, taken 28 days after the second AZD1222 dose. The receptor comes from an adult who received the AZD1222 COVID-19 vaccine. The chain is built from TRBV15 and TRBJ2-1; 8 nucleotides line up with TRBD2. CDR3 sequence (DNA): TGTGCCACCAGCAGCGAAAGCGGGAGCTACAATGAGCAGTTCTTC. Its protein is CATSSESGSYNEQFF.